This TCR beta chain was documented in a study of blood T cell repertoires in COVID-19. The J segment lost 4 bases and the V segment lost 4 bases, leaving 4 bases of the junction unmatched. The CDR3 is 15 residues long. Germline CDR1 is SNHLY and CDR2 is FYNNEI. Generated by immunoSEQ multiplex PCR, the TCRdb table keeps only in-frame clones and is missing some. The sample carries tens of thousands of clones, 80% to 90% recorded once. The chain has TRBV2 and TRBJ2-2; 9 nucleotides agree with TRBD1. The origin of this receptor is a human donor in a cohort sampled during active COVID-19. The source material was peripheral blood. Here the CDR3 reads CASSVGQGGTGELFF. In DNA, the CDR3 is TGTGCCAGCAGTGTGGGACAGGGAGGCACCGGGGAGCTGTTTTTT.